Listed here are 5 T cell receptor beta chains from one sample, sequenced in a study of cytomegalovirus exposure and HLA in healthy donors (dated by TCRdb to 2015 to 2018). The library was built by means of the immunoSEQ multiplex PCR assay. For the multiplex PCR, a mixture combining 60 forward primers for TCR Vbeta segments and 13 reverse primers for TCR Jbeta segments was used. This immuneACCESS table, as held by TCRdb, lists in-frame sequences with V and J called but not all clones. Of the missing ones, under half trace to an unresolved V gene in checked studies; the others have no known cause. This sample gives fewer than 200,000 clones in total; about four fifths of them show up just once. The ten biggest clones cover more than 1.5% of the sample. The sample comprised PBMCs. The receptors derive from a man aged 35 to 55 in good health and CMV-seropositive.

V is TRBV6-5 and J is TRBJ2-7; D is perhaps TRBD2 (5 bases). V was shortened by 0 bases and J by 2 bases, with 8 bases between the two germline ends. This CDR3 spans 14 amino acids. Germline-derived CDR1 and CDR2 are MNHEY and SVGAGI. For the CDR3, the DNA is TGTGCCAGCAGTTACTCATACGGGGCCTACGAGCAGTACTTC. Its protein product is CASSYSYGAYEQYF.

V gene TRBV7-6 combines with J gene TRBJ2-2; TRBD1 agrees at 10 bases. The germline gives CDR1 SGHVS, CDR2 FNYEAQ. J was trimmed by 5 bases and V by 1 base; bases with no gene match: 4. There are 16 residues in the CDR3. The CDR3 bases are TGTGCCAGCAGCTTAGGGACAGGGGGAAGGACCGGGGAGCTGTTTTTT. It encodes CASSLGTGGRTGELFF.

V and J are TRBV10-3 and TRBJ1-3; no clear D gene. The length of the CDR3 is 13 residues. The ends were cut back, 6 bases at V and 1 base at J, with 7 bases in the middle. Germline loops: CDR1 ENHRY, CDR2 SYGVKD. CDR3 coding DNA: TGTGCCATCAGCGGGAGTTCTGGAAACACCATATATTTT. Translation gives CAISGSSGNTIYF.

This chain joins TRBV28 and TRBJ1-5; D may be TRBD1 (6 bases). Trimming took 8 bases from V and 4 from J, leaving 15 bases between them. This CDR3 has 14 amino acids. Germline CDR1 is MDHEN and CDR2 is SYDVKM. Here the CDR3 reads CASGALDRNQPQHF. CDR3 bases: TGTGCCAGCGGCGCGTTGGACAGAAATCAGCCCCAGCATTTT.

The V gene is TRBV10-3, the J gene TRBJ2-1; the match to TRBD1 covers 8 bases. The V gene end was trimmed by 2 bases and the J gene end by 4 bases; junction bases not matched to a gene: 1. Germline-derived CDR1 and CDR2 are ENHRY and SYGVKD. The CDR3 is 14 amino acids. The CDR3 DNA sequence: TGTGCCATCAGTGAGGGGGACAGGTACAATGAGCAGTTCTTC. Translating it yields CAISEGDRYNEQFF.